This record concerns one T cell receptor (beta chain) sequence. This clonotype was recorded a few times. Its antigen remains unidentified. Per-base quality was not reported, and no clone a single base away is much larger than it. The data originate from a study of T cells after yellow fever vaccination (dated by TCRdb to the late 2010s). The study in broad terms: Libraries from fractions with low cell numbers were prepared with the SMART-Seq v4 Ultra Low Input RNA kit. Blood was collected at multiple timepoints before and after primary and secondary immunization, and bulk PBMC replicates and cell subsets were isolated. Bulk TCR alpha and beta repertoires were sequenced longitudinally to track T-cell clones before and after primary and booster YFV17D yellow fever vaccination. Two healthy male donors, one aged 18 to 30 and one aged 30 to 39 years, were included in the cohort.

TCR cDNA was synthesized by 5'RACE template switching, which introduced a universal primer site and unique molecular identifiers. cDNA synthesis was primed from both the TCR alpha and TCR beta constant segments. Library amplification involved two PCR steps, and the second step added sample barcodes and sequencing adapters. Libraries were sequenced on Illumina HiSeq 2500 (2x100 bp) or NovaSeq (2x150 bp). Per the original workflow: MIGEC handled demultiplexing of reads and collapsing into UMI consensus sequences, while MiXCR performed V(D)J alignment. Using edgeR on replicate PBMC samples, clonotypes were called vaccine-responding if FDR was below 0.01 and the log2 fold change was above 5 up to day 15. Each bulk clonotype was labeled CD4 or CD8 based on which sequenced repertoire, CD4 or CD8, contained the clonotype at higher abundance. TCRdb trimmed public reads at Q25 via fastp, called clones via MiXCR and kept in-frame beta chains. All rows with the same CDR3 protein become a single entry with the most common DNA and genes. The V and J calls here are based on TCRdb, not the publication. This sample has 620,000 or so distinct CDR3 sequences in its table, and about 12% of those were observed once. The biggest ten clones account for about 15% of the sample.

Taken from the germline V gene (reference sequence), the CDR1 and CDR2 loops are DFQATT and SNEGSKA. V and J are trimmed by 3 bases and 7 bases, and the gene matches miss 6 bases of the junction. The CDR3 holds 13 amino acids from the cysteine to the phenylalanine. Only CDR3 DNA is held: 39 bases, read in frame from base 1. Interpreted using the paper, the treatment or condition label stands for: live attenuated yellow fever vaccine strain. At each blood-draw timepoint, two biological replicates of bulk PBMCs were obtained. PBMCs were isolated from peripheral blood using a standard Ficoll-Paque protocol. TriZol was used to extract RNA from bulk PBMCs, CD4 and CD8 fractions, and dextramer-positive and dextramer-negative fractions. Results and caveats for the whole study, not just this receptor: The study included only a couple of donors, which limits how far the findings can be generalized. A small share of clonotypes occurred in both CD4 and CD8 compartments, likely arising from convergent recombination. Because abundant contaminating clonotypes from the bulk population could be contained in FACS-sorted repertoires, computational filtering was required. The secondary T-cell response was weaker than the primary response but faster, peaking on day 5 instead of day 15. After the booster, most clones that had expanded after primary vaccination were detected again (approximately 97% of CD4 and around 88% of CD8), suggesting broad maintenance of memory.

The chain is encoded by TRBV20-1 joined to TRBJ2-1; 7 bases in the junction line up with TRBD2. The sample in question was PBMCs, obtained on the day of the yellow fever booster vaccination. This sequence originates from a man aged 30 to 39 who received the YFV17D yellow fever vaccine. The nucleotide sequence reads TGCAGTGCTAGTTCCCTAGCGGTAAATGAGCAGTTCTTC. Its protein is CSASSLAVNEQFF.